This entry concerns a single TCR beta chain. The sample comes from a study of blood T cell repertoires in COVID-19. Whole-study context: Samples of COVID-19 (acute and convalescent) were obtained from the United States, Italy and Spain. PBMCs, B-cell-depleted T cells, or T cells provided the cDNA or gDNA that made up the material.

Per the original methods: Nucleated cell number was recorded as an estimate derived from reference gene primer amplification. Sequenced by immunoSEQ multiplex PCR; TCRdb stores in-frame clones only, minus some. The DNA was the basis for D and trimming; V, J and clone size are from that table. In the table there are tens of thousands of clones, around four fifths of which are singletons. In germline, CDR1 is SGHKS, CDR2 YYEKEE (reference sequence). The CDR3 runs 15 residues. V lost 4 bases to trimming and J lost 4 bases; unmatched junction nucleotides: 7. Sequencing used peripheral blood. The clonotype was recovered from a man between 50 and 59 years old with active COVID-19. This chain connects TRBV5-5 to TRBJ2-1; 8 bases align to TRBD2. CDR3: CASSRAGDGYNEQFF. Here the CDR3 DNA reads TGTGCCAGCAGCAGAGCGGGGGATGGGTACAATGAGCAGTTCTTC.